A selection of T cell receptor beta chains follows, all from one sample in a study of CD8 T cells in ankylosing spondylitis. Each CDR3 protein gets one entry after TCRdb re-called the 5' RACE reads with MiXCR. The sample records 250,000 to 400,000 distinct CDR3 sequences, around 10% being singletons. Material: blood, either unsorted or a sorted T cell fraction (not recorded which). The receptors derive from a female donor with ankylosing spondylitis or in good health (not recorded which). The CDR3 runs from the conserved cysteine through the conserved F or W. Each record gives: D gene, V gene, J gene, clone size, CDR3 protein, CDR3 DNA. The D gene is left open where the match is weak. Clone size is not always given. Where it is, it says once, few, many or a class for expanded clones.

>NA|TRBV29-1|TRBJ2-2|NA
CSVARGGGVNTGELFF
TGCAGCGTTGCCCGCGGAGGGGGAGTGAACACCGGGGAGCTGTTTTTT
>NA|TRBV12-3/TRBV12-4|TRBJ1-2|few
CASTGTGEGYTF
TGTGCCAGCACCGGGACGGGCGAAGGCTACACCTTC
>TRBD2|TRBV20-1|TRBJ2-3|many
CSASLAGSEDTQYF
TGCAGTGCTAGCCTAGCGGGATCGGAAGATACGCAGTATTTT
>NA|TRBV18|TRBJ2-3|few
CASSIAVPQDTQYF
TGTGCCAGCTCAATTGCTGTTCCGCAAGATACGCAGTATTTT
>TRBD2|TRBV30|TRBJ2-1|few
CAWSVRSGGRSEQFF
TGTGCCTGGAGTGTACGTAGCGGGGGGCGAAGTGAGCAGTTCTTC
>NA|TRBV5-1|TRBJ1-1|NA
CASRGRPPAEAFF
TGCGCCAGCAGAGGGCGGCCACCCGCTGAAGCTTTCTTT
>NA|TRBV5-1|TRBJ1-4|many
CASTPDGFGEKLFF
TGCGCCAGCACGCCGGACGGCTTCGGCGAAAAACTGTTTTTT
>NA|TRBV11-2|TRBJ2-7|NA
CASSHPGGTAHEQYF
TGTGCCAGCAGCCACCCCGGGGGGACAGCCCACGAGCAGTACTTC
>TRBD1|TRBV5-1|TRBJ2-2|NA
CASSEDRVGTGELFF
TGCGCCAGCAGCGAGGACAGGGTTGGCACCGGGGAGCTGTTTTTT
>NA|TRBV20-1|TRBJ1-6|few
CLVRDTINSPLHF
TGCCTCGTAAGGGACACGATTAATTCACCCCTCCACTTT
>TRBD2|TRBV5-1|TRBJ2-1|many
CASSFTGTSETYNEQFF
TGCGCCAGCAGCTTTACCGGGACTAGCGAGACCTACAATGAGCAGTTCTTC
>NA|TRBV10-2|TRBJ1-5|many
CASSEGRVQPQHF
TGCGCCAGCAGTGAGGGAAGAGTGCAGCCCCAGCATTTT
>NA|TRBV20-1|TRBJ1-1|many
CSASQGRSTEAFF
TGCAGTGCTAGCCAGGGGCGAAGCACTGAAGCTTTCTTT
>TRBD1|TRBV27|TRBJ1-2|NA
CASSLLGTENGYTF
TGTGCCAGCAGTTTACTTGGGACAGAGAATGGCTACACCTTC
>NA|TRBV9|TRBJ2-3|many
CASSVEFTDTQYF
TGTGCCAGCAGCGTGGAGTTCACAGATACGCAGTATTTT
>NA|TRBV3-1|TRBJ2-2|NA
CASSQIGATLDGELFF
TGTGCCAGCAGCCAGATCGGGGCGACCCTGGACGGGGAGCTGTTTTTT
>TRBD2|TRBV7-8|TRBJ2-5|few
CASSIRLAGVETQYF
TGTGCCAGCAGCATTCGACTAGCGGGGGTGGAGACCCAGTACTTC
>NA|TRBV27|TRBJ2-7|few
CASSLSGIPTYEQYF
TGTGCCAGCAGTTTATCTGGGATACCCACCTACGAGCAGTACTTC
>NA|TRBV20-1|TRBJ2-3|many
CSATTGSDTQYF
TGCAGTGCCACTACAGGATCAGATACGCAGTATTTT
>NA|TRBV20-1|TRBJ2-5|few
CSARGRGTAAETQYF
TGCAGTGCTAGAGGTAGAGGGACGGCTGCGGAGACCCAGTACTTC
>NA|TRBV4-2|TRBJ2-5|many
CASSQDSGQETQYF
TGTGCCAGCAGCCAAGATAGCGGTCAAGAGACCCAGTACTTC
>NA|TRBV9|TRBJ1-2|many
CASSVVDRCSLPF
TGTGCCAGCAGCGTAGTTGATCGATGTTCCCTCCCCTTC
>NA|TRBV6-9|TRBJ2-7|many
CASSYYWRDQPTRQYF
TGTGCCAGCAGTTATTATTGGCGGGACCAACCTACGAGACAGTACTTC
>NA|TRBV28|TRBJ2-5|many
CASTLGHQETQYF
TGTGCCAGCACGTTGGGGCACCAAGAGACCCAGTACTTC
>NA|TRBV6-2/TRBV6-3|TRBJ2-2|few
CASSLRTGPGELFF
TGTGCCAGCAGCCTACGAACGGGACCCGGGGAGCTGTTTTTT
>NA|TRBV12-3/TRBV12-4|TRBJ2-5|many
CASSLQRKTQYF
TGTGCCAGCAGTTTACAGAGGAAGACCCAGTACTTC
>TRBD1|TRBV29-1|TRBJ1-2|many
CSVEEERTGPKDGYTF
TGCAGCGTTGAAGAGGAGCGGACAGGGCCAAAAGATGGCTACACCTTC
>NA|TRBV20-1|TRBJ2-7|many
CSALLPNTHYEQYF
TGCAGTGCTCTCCTCCCCAACACCCACTACGAGCAGTACTTC
>TRBD1|TRBV5-1|TRBJ1-1|many
CASSFRDRTSEAFF
TGCGCCAGCAGCTTCCGGGACAGGACTTCTGAAGCTTTCTTT
>NA|TRBV2|TRBJ1-5|once
CASSGAQPQHF
TGTGCCAGCAGTGGCGCTCAGCCCCAGCATTTT
>TRBD1|TRBV28|TRBJ1-2|many
CASSLTGTPDGYTF
TGTGCCAGCAGTCTGACAGGGACCCCTGATGGCTACACCTTC
>NA|TRBV30|TRBJ2-1|once
CAWRTGADEQFF
TGTGCCTGGAGAACTGGCGCGGATGAGCAGTTCTTC
>TRBD2|TRBV12-3/TRBV12-4|TRBJ2-7|many
CASSWGLASEQYF
TGTGCCAGCAGTTGGGGACTAGCGTCCGAGCAGTACTTC
>TRBD1|TRBV29-1|TRBJ1-1|NA
CSHRQGATEAFF
TGCAGCCACCGACAGGGGGCCACTGAAGCTTTCTTT
>TRBD2|TRBV20-1|TRBJ2-1|many
CSARGNRASGSLNEQFF
TGCAGTGCTAGAGGGAACAGGGCTAGCGGGAGTTTAAATGAGCAGTTCTTC
>TRBD1|TRBV6-1|TRBJ1-5|many
CASSTGQLGQPQHF
TGTGCCAGCAGTACGGGACAGCTAGGCCAGCCCCAGCATTTT
>NA|TRBV6-1|TRBJ2-3|many
CASSEAGAGDTQYF
TGTGCCAGCAGTGAAGCAGGAGCGGGAGATACGCAGTATTTT
>NA|TRBV12-3/TRBV12-4|TRBJ2-6|NA
CASSPAGSGANVLTF
TGTGCCAGCAGCCCGGCCGGCTCTGGGGCCAACGTCCTGACTTTC
>TRBD1|TRBV5-1|TRBJ2-3|NA
CASSLPTGGTDTQYF
TGCGCCAGCAGCTTGCCGACAGGGGGGACGGATACGCAGTATTTT
>TRBD1|TRBV6-2/TRBV6-3|TRBJ1-5|many
CASRTMGTGIQPQHF
TGTGCCAGCAGAACCATGGGGACAGGGATTCAGCCCCAGCATTTT
>NA|TRBV7-9|TRBJ2-3|many
CASKGAADTQYF
TGTGCCAGCAAAGGGGCCGCAGATACGCAGTATTTT
>NA|TRBV7-8|TRBJ1-5|once
CASSSKGRGYQPQHF
TGTGCCAGCAGCTCTAAGGGCCGGGGGTATCAGCCCCAGCATTTT
>TRBD2|TRBV13|TRBJ2-1|many
CASGLAELTYNEQFF
TGTGCCAGCGGTCTAGCGGAGTTAACCTACAATGAGCAGTTCTTC
>TRBD2|TRBV6-2/TRBV6-3|TRBJ2-1|few
CASSSRTSVNNEQFF
TGTGCCAGCAGTTCCCGGACTAGCGTAAACAATGAGCAGTTCTTC
>TRBD1|TRBV10-3|TRBJ2-6|many
CAIRVLKTGSGANVLTF
TGTGCCATCAGGGTATTAAAGACAGGGTCTGGGGCCAACGTCCTGACTTTC
>NA|TRBV7-9|TRBJ2-7|NA
CASSLSTGPSWWQYF
TGTGCCAGCAGCCTGTCCACCGGCCCTTCGTGGTGGCAGTACTTC
>TRBD2|TRBV12-3/TRBV12-4|TRBJ2-3|many
CASSLLRGGDTQYF
TGTGCCAGCAGTTTACTGCGGGGGGGCGACACGCAGTATTTT
>NA|TRBV6-1|TRBJ1-6|few
CASSPDRNGNSPLHF
TGTGCCAGCAGCCCAGACAGGAATGGGAATTCACCCCTCCACTTT
>NA|TRBV20-1|TRBJ2-4|many
CSARESLGPEGGNIQYF
TGCAGTGCTAGAGAGTCACTTGGACCAGAGGGTGGGAACATTCAGTACTTC
>NA|TRBV12-3/TRBV12-4|TRBJ1-2|few
CASSPRTLYGYTF
TGTGCCAGCAGTCCCCGTACCCTTTATGGCTACACCTTC
>NA|TRBV7-2|TRBJ1-6|NA
CASSFLPPAYNSPLHF
TGTGCCAGCAGCTTCTTGCCCCCGGCTTATAATTCACCCCTCCACTTT
>NA|TRBV11-2|TRBJ2-7|NA
CASGRGSEQYF
TGTGCCAGCGGTCGCGGAAGCGAGCAGTACTTC
>NA|TRBV12-3/TRBV12-4|TRBJ1-4|many
CASSLGGSNEKLFF
TGTGCCAGCAGTTTAGGAGGATCGAATGAAAAACTGTTTTTT
>TRBD2|TRBV12-3/TRBV12-4|TRBJ2-3|few
CASTLSGGVSTDTQYF
TGTGCCAGCACCCTCAGCGGGGGGGTTAGCACAGATACGCAGTATTTT
>TRBD2|TRBV20-1|TRBJ2-5|many
CSARDPSGRAARMETQYF
TGCAGTGCTAGAGATCCTAGCGGGAGGGCCGCTAGGATGGAGACCCAGTACTTC